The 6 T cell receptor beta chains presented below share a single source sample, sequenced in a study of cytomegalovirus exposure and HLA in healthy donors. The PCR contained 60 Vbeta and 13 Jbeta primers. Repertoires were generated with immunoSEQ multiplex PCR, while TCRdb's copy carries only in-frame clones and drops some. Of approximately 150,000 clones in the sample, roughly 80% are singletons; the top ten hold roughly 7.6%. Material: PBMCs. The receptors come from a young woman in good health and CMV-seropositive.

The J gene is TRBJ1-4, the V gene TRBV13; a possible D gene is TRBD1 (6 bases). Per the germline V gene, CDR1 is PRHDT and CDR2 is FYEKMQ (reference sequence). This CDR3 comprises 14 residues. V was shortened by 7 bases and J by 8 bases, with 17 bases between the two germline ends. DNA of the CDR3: TGTGCCAGCAAGCGAAACAGGGTAGACGAAAAACTGTTTTTT. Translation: CASKRNRVDEKLFF.

The CDR3 region is CASSSILAKNIQYF. CDR3 DNA: TGTGCCAGCAGCTCAATACTAGCCAAAAACATTCAGTACTTC. The J gene is TRBJ2-4, the V gene TRBV7-9; D is unclear. The germline CDR1 and CDR2 sequences are SEHNR and FQNEAQ (reference sequence). The V and J ends lost 4 bases and 0 bases respectively, with 7 bases between them. The CDR3 totals 14 residues.

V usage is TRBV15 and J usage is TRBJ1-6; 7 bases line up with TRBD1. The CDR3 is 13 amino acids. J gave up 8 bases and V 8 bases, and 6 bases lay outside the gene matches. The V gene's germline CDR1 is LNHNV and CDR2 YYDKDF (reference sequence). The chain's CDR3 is CATRGQTYSPLHF. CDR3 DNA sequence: TGTGCCACCCGGGGACAGACTTATTCACCCCTCCACTTT.

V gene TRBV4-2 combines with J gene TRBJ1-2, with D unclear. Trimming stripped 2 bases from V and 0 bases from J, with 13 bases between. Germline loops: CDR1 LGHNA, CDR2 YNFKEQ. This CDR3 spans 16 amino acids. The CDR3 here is CASSQRVDTANYGYTF. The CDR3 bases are TGTGCCAGCAGCCAAAGAGTTGACACTGCTAACTATGGCTACACCTTC.

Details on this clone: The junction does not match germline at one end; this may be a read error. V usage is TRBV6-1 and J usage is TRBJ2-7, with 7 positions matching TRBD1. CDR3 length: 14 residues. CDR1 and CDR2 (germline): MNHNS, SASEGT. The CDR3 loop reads CASSKAWDSYEQYF. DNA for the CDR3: TGTGCCAGCAGTAAAGCCTGGGACAGTTACGAGCAGTACTTC.

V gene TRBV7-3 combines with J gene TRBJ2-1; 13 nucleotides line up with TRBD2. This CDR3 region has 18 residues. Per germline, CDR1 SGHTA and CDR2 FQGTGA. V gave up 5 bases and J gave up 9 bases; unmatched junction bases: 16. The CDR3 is CASSQNPTSGGASLEQFF. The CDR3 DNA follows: TGTGCCAGCAGCCAGAACCCCACTAGCGGGGGGGCCTCCCTTGAGCAGTTCTTC.